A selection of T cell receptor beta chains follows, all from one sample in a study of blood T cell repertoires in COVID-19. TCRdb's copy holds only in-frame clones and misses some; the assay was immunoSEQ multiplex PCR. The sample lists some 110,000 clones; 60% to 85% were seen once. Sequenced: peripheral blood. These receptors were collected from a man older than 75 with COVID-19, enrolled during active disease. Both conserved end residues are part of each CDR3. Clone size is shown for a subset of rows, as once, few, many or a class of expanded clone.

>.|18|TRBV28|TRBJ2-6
CASRPPTSFDSGANVLTF
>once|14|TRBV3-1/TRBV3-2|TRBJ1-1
CASSQGGATTEAFF
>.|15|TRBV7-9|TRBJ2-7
CASSRGRGGTNEQYF
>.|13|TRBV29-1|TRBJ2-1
CSVLAGVYNEQFF
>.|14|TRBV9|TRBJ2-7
CASSVGAGWDEQYF
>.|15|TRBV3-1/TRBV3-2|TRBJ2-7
CASSPPGGLAYEQYF
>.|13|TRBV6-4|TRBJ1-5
CASSAQGNQPQHF
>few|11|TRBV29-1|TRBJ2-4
CSVQLVYIQYF
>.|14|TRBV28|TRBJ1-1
CASSVPDSLVGAFF
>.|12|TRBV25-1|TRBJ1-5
CASRRGSQPQHF
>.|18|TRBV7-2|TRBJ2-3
CASSSGGLAGVGADTQYF
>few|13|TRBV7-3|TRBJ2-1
CASSLPESNEQFF
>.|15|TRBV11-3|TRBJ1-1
CASSLGKQGPTEAFF
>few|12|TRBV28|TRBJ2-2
CASSLTGGELFF
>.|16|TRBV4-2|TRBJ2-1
CASSQGLIQTYNEQFF
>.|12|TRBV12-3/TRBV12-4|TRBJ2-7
CASSLAGDRLYF
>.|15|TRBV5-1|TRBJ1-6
CASSLGTGGESPLHF
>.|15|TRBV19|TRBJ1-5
CASSDRQGADQPQHF
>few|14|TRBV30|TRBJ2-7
CAWSRLAGVVEQYF
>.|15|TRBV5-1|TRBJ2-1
CASSLVGGAYNEQFF
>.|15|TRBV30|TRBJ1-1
CAWSVKGAENTEAFF
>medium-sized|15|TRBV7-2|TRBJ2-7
CASSLKGGNTYEQYF
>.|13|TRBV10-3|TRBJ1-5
CAIAEGSNQPQHF
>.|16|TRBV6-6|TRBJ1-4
CASSLGQAATNEKLFF
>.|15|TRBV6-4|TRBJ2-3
CASSPGQGGSDTQYF
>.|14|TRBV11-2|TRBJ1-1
CASSLVRGSTEAFF
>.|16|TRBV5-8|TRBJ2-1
CASRSPPVPGYNEQFF
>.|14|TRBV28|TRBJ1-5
CASWGRQHNQPQHF
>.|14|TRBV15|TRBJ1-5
CATSIRGSNQPQHF
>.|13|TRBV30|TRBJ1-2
CAFRRGNNYGYTF
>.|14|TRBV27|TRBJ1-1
CASSLVPRNTEAFF
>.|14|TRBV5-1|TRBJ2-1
CASSSTGGSNEQFF
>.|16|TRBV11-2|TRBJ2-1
CASSLGQGGSYNEQFF
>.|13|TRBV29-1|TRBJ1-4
CSVEGRRDEKLFF
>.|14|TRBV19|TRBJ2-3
CASSRDRVTDTQYF
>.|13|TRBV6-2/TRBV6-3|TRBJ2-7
CASSWGGSYEQYF
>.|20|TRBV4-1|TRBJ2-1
CASSQVTLRIGRGNFNEQFF
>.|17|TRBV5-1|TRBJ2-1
CASSRNSGSEGHNEQFF
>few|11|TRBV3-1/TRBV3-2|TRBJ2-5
CASEVRETQYF
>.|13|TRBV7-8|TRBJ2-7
CASSPLRVYEQYF
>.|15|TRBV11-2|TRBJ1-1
CASSSRTGTNTEAFF
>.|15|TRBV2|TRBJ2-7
CASSEGRLDLYEQYF
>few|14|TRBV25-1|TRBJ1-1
CASSESGENTEAFF
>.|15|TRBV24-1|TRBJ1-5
CATSDSQGINQPQHF
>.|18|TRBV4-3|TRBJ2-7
CASSQAPPSKTKSYEQYF
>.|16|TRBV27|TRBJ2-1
CASSLLDSGSYNEQFF
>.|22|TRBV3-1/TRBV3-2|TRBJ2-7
CASSEGGQRLAGGPEGLSEQYF
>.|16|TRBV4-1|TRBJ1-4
CASSQEGAPTNEKLFF
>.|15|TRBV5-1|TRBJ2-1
CASSPSGSSYNEQFF
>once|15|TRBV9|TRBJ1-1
CASSVGGTVNTEAFF
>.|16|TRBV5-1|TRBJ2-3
CASSQTTSLGTDTQYF